One and the same sample provided the 18 T cell receptor beta chains below, sequenced in a study of cytomegalovirus exposure and HLA in healthy donors (dated by TCRdb to 2015 to 2018). Preparation of the library involved the immunoSEQ multiplex PCR assay. A mixture of 60 forward primers for TCR Vbeta segments and 13 reverse primers for TCR Jbeta segments was used in the multiplex PCR. As stored in TCRdb, this immuneACCESS dataset retains in-frame rearrangements with V and J assigned. A fraction of the clones does not appear; measured against another copy, unresolved V genes explain less than half of the discrepancy, and the remainder lacks a known reason. This sample has fewer than 200,000 clones in its table, and over 70% of those were observed once. The ten largest clones add up to less than 2% of the sample. The sample consisted of PBMCs. These receptors all stem from a man in his forties in good health and CMV-seropositive.

V usage is TRBV10-3 and J usage is TRBJ2-1; 8 nucleotides line up with TRBD1. The V and J ends lost 4 bases and 9 bases, in that order; junction bases with no gene match: 8. Germline-derived CDR1 and CDR2 are ENHRY and SYGVKD. The CDR3 is 14 amino acids. In DNA form, the CDR3 reads TGTGCCATCAGTGGGGGACAGGCGTCCGGTGAGCAGTTCTTC. Translated: CAISGGQASGEQFF.

The chain has TRBV2 and TRBJ1-2, with D unclear. The CDR3 extends over 15 amino acids. Trimming cost V 6 bases and J 5 bases, with 19 bases left between them. CDR1 is SNHLY, CDR2 FYNNEI, per germline. CDR3 in amino acids: CASSSSAGRNYGYTF. The CDR3 nucleotides are TGTGCCAGCAGCTCCAGCGCGGGCAGGAATTATGGCTACACCTTC.

The chain employs TRBV12-5 and TRBJ2-1; TRBD2 matches at 9 bases. J gave up 4 bases and V 1 base, and 5 bases lay outside the gene matches. The CDR3 spans 16 residues. Germline V gene lookup returns CDR1 LGHNT and CDR2 FRNRAP. The CDR3 is CASGLARTSEYNEQFF. The CDR3, as DNA: TGTGCTAGTGGTTTGGCCCGGACTAGCGAGTACAATGAGCAGTTCTTC. Filled out from reference TRBV12-5 and TRBJ2-1, the complete variable domain reads DARVTQTPRHKVTEMGQEVTMRCQPILGHNTVFWYRQTMMQGLELLAYFRNRAPLDDSGMPKDRFSAEMPDATLATLKIQPSEPRDSAVYFCASGLARTSEYNEQFFGPGTRLTVL.

The genes are TRBV28 and TRBJ2-7, with D possibly being TRBD1 (5 bases). Trimming removed 1 base from V and 4 bases from J, with 11 bases in between. Germline CDR1 MDHEN, CDR2 SYDVKM. The CDR3 is 14 amino acids. CDR3 nucleotide sequence: TGTGCCAGCAGTTTATCTCAGGGTGCATACGAGCAGTACTTC. Protein: CASSLSQGAYEQYF.

This chain connects TRBV12-2 to TRBJ1-4; TRBD1, as called in the table, went unchecked against the DNA. TRBV12-2 is a documented pseudogene. CDR3 size: 16 residues. Here the CDR3 reads CASRLEFLQGIEKLFF. The CDR3 coding sequence is TGTGCAAGTCGCTTAGAGTTCTTACAGGGGATTGAAAAACTGTTTTTT.

J is TRBJ1-3 and V is TRBV27; 7 bases align to TRBD1. With 6 bases clipped from V and 2 bases from J, the junction kept 4 bases outside the gene matches. In germline, CDR1 is MNHEY, CDR2 SMNVEV (reference sequence). This CDR3 comprises 14 residues. Written as DNA, the CDR3 is TGTGCCAGCAGACAACAGGGGACTGGAAACACCATATATTTT. The encoded protein is CASRQQGTGNTIYF.

The chain carries TRBV28 and TRBJ1-2; D gene ambiguous. The germline gives CDR1 MDHEN, CDR2 SYDVKM. CDR3 size: 13 residues. The V end lost 2 bases, the J end lost 8 bases, and 12 bases lay between the germline ends. The CDR3, as DNA: TGTGCCAGCAGTTTAAAGCGGCAGTACGGCTACACCTTC. Its translation is CASSLKRQYGYTF.

The chain joins TRBV5-4 to TRBJ2-7; tentative D call: TRBD1 (5 bases). Germline loops: CDR1 SGHNT, CDR2 YYREEE (reference sequence). This CDR3 contains 14 residues. Trimming cost V 0 bases and J 2 bases, with 9 bases left between them. The CDR3 loop reads CASSLVAGTYEQYF. Here the CDR3 DNA reads TGTGCCAGCAGCTTGGTCGCAGGGACCTACGAGCAGTACTTC.

This clone was seen a handful of times. This chain joins TRBV7-6 and TRBJ2-1, with 10 bases that match TRBD2. This CDR3 comprises 15 residues. Trimming cost V 5 bases and J 6 bases; bases outside gene matches: 7. CDR1 is SGHVS and CDR2 is FNYEAQ in the germline V gene. The chain's CDR3 is CASSPALAGLNEQFF. In DNA form, the CDR3 reads TGTGCCAGCAGCCCGGCACTAGCGGGACTCAATGAGCAGTTCTTC.

J is TRBJ2-3 and V is TRBV2; the match to TRBD2 covers 8 bases. Germline assignment: CDR1 SNHLY and CDR2 FYNNEI. V was clipped by 5 bases and J by 2 bases; unmatched bases: 3. The CDR3 sequence is 14 residues long. DNA of the CDR3: TGTGCCAGCAGTAATAGCGGGATCACAGATACGCAGTATTTT. Its translation: CASSNSGITDTQYF.

The CDR3 reads CASSSLGSGQGFGNTIYF. CDR3 nucleotides: TGTGCCAGCAGCTCGTTAGGTTCGGGACAGGGATTTGGAAACACCATATATTTT. The chain has TRBV5-4 and TRBJ1-3, with 9 nucleotides matching TRBD1. This CDR3 comprises 18 residues. V trimming: 3 bases; J trimming: 3 bases; junction bases outside the gene matches: 13. CDR1 and CDR2 (germline): SGHNT, YYREEE (reference sequence).

The V call is TRBV7-2, the J call TRBJ2-5; 7 positions match TRBD2. The CDR3 covers 13 residues. Germline loops: CDR1 SGHTA, CDR2 FQGNSA. The V gene end was trimmed by 3 bases and the J gene end by 7 bases; junction bases not matched to a gene: 5. The CDR3 protein is CASSFGLAATQYF. In DNA form, the CDR3 reads TGTGCCAGCAGCTTTGGTCTAGCGGCGACCCAGTACTTC.

The chain couples TRBV5-6 to TRBJ2-1; D possibly corresponds to TRBD2 (5 bases). V dropped 3 bases and J dropped 1 base, with 8 bases sitting between them. Germline V gives CDR1 SGHDT, CDR2 YYEEEE. The CDR3 has 14 residues. The CDR3 region is CASSSGKSYNEQFF. The CDR3 bases are TGTGCCAGCAGCTCCGGGAAGTCCTACAATGAGCAGTTCTTC. The full variable domain, its missing parts supplied by reference TRBV5-6 and TRBJ2-1, is DAGVTQSPTHLIKTRGQQVTLRCSPKSGHDTVSWYQQALGQGPQFIFQYYEEEERQRGNFPDRFSGHQFPNYSSELNVNALLLGDSALYLCASSSGKSYNEQFFGPGTRLTVL.

V is TRBV2 and J is TRBJ2-7, with TRBD1 matching over 9 bases. The length of the CDR3 is 13 residues. Germline trimming cut 8 bases from V and 7 bases from J; bases unmatched to any gene: 9. Germline CDR1 reads SNHLY; CDR2 reads FYNNEI. As DNA, the CDR3 is TGTGCCAGCGACGGGACAGGGCTGAGTGAGCAGTACTTC. Its protein product is CASDGTGLSEQYF. The full variable domain, rest sourced from reference TRBV2 and TRBJ2-7, is EPEVTQTPSHQVTQMGQEVILRCVPISNHLYFYWYRQILGQKVEFLVSFYNNEISEKSEIFDDQFSVERPDGSNFTLKIRSTKLEDSAMYFCASDGTGLSEQYFGPGTRLTVT.

The CDR3 loop reads CASRGTGSSYEQYF. The CDR3 DNA reads TGTGCCAGCAGAGGGACAGGGAGCTCCTACGAGCAGTACTTC. The chain combines TRBV6-1 with TRBJ2-7; 9 bases are a match to TRBD1. V shed 6 bases, J shed 0 bases, and the junction held 3 bases outside the gene matches. Germline CDR1 MNHNS, CDR2 SASEGT. The CDR3 is 14 amino acids.

The sample holds one count of this clone. The chain is built from TRBV2 and TRBJ1-1; D gene uncertain. V lost 10 bases to trimming and J lost 5 bases, with 17 bases between them. CDR1 and CDR2 from the germline V gene are SNHLY and FYNNEI. The CDR3 extends over 13 amino acids. CDR3 coding DNA: TGTGCCATCACCCGGGAGGGAAATACTGAAGCTTTCTTT. Translated: CAITREGNTEAFF.

This rearrangement joins TRBV21-1 to TRBJ2-1; no check of the table's D call, TRBD2, against the DNA was made. TRBV21-1 is labeled a pseudogene. The CDR3 has 19 residues. CDR3 sequence: CASSKARPTSGLSYNEQFF. The CDR3 DNA is TGTGCCAGCAGCAAAGCGCGACCTACTAGCGGCCTCTCCTACAATGAGCAGTTCTTC.

The chain combines TRBV7-2 with TRBJ1-3, with D perhaps TRBD1 (6 bases). CDR1 SGHTA and CDR2 FQGNSA come from the germline V gene. CDR3 length: 15 amino acids. V lost 6 bases to trimming and J lost 6 bases, with 18 bases between them. As DNA, the CDR3 is TGTGCCAGCAGTCGGACAGCTCGCCCACAAAACACCATATATTTT. This sequence encodes CASSRTARPQNTIYF.